This TCR beta chain was captured by sequencing in a study of Ad26.COV2.S vaccination and SARS-CoV-2 variants. Assay: immunoSEQ multiplex PCR; the TCRdb copy retains only in-frame clones and omits some. The sample records roughly 320,000 clones, around 85% being singletons. The V gene's germline CDR1 is MGHRA and CDR2 YSYEKL. The CDR3 has 15 residues. J was trimmed by 7 bases and V by 3 bases; bases with no gene match: 10. Treatment of the sample: some 19 received Ad26.COV2.S at low or high dose, single or two shots; several received placebo; per-sample allocation not given. The study sampled participants on day 63 after the first vaccine or placebo injection.

This clonotype was obtained from a person aged 18-65 years who received the Ad26.COV2.S COVID-19 vaccine or a placebo. The genes are TRBV4-1 and TRBJ1-2; 8 bases match TRBD1. The input for sequencing was peripheral blood, taken in a trial of Ad26.COV2.S vaccine versus placebo. CDR3 sequence: CASSHSGAGGLGYTF. As DNA, the CDR3 is TGCGCCAGCAGCCACTCGGGCGCAGGGGGCCTTGGCTACACCTTC.